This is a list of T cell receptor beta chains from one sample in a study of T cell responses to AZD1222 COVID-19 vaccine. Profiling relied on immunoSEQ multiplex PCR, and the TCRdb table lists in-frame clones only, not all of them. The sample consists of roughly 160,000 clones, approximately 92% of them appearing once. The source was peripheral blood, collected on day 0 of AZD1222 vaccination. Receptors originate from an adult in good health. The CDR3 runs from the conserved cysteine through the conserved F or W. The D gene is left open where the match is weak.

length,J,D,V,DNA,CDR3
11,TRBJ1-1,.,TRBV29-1,TGCAGCGTTCCGGGGGTGACTGAAGCTTTCTTT,CSVPGVTEAFF
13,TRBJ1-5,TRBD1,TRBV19,TGTGCCAGTAGTATGGACAGGGAACCGCCCCAGCATTTT,CASSMDREPPQHF
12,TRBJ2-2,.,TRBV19,TGTGCCAGTAGTAGCAGGACCGGGGAGCTGTTTTTT,CASSSRTGELFF
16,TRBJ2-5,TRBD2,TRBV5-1,TGCGCCAGCAGCTCCGGACTAGCGGGGGGGCAAGAGACCCAGTACTTC,CASSSGLAGGQETQYF
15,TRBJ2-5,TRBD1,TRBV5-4,TGTGCCAGCAGCACCGGACAGGGCCTACAAGAGACCCAGTACTTC,CASSTGQGLQETQYF
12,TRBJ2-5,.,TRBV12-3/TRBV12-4,TGTGCCAGCAGCTTCTCCGAAGAGACCCAGTACTTC,CASSFSEETQYF
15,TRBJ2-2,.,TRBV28,TGTGCCAGCAAAGAGGGCGGAACCAAAATCCGGGAGCTGTTTTTT,CASKEGGTKIRELFF
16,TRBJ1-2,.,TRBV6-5,TGTGCCAGCAGTTACTCGGGAGGTCAGTTTAACTATGGCTACACCTTC,CASSYSGGQFNYGYTF
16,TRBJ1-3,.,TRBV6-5,TGTGCCAGCAGTTACTCGCCCCAGACCTCTGGAAACACCATATATTTT,CASSYSPQTSGNTIYF
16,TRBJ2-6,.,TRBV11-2,TGTGCCAGCAGCTTAAGAATGGGGGCTGGGGCCAACGTCCTGACTTTC,CASSLRMGAGANVLTF
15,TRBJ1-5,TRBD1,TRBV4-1,TGCGCCAGCAGCCAAAACGACAGGGGCGACCAGCCCCAGCATTTT,CASSQNDRGDQPQHF
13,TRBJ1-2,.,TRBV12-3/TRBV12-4,TGTGCCAGCAGTTTAATAGGGAACTATGGCTACACCTTC,CASSLIGNYGYTF
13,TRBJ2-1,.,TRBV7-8,TGTGCCAGCAGCTTGCCTCAGGGGTCTCGCGCCGTCTTC,CASSLPQGSRAVF
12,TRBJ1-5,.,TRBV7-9,TGTGCCAGCAGCTTAGAGGGTCAGCCCCAGCATTTT,CASSLEGQPQHF
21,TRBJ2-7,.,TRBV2,TGTGCCAGCAGTGAAGAGACCGTAGACTACCCGGACAGAGACTCTTACTACGAGCAGTACTTC,CASSEETVDYPDRDSYYEQYF
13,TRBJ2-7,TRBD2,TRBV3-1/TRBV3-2,TGTGCCAGCAGCCAAGTAGCGGGCAACGAGCAGTACTTC,CASSQVAGNEQYF